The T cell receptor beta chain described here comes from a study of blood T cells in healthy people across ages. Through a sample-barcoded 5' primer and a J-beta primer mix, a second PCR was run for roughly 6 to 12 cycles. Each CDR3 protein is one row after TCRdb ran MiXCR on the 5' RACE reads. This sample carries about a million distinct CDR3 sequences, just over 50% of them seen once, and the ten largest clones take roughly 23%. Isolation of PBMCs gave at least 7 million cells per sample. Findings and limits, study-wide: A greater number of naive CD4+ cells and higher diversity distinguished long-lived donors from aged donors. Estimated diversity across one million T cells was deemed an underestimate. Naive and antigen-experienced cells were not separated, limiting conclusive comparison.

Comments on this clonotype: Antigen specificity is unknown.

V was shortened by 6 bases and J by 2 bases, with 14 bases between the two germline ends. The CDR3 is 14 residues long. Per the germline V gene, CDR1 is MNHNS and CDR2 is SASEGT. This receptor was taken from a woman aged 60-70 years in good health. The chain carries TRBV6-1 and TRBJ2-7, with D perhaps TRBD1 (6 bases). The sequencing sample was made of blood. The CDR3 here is CASRPWGQTYEQYF. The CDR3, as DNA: TGTGCCAGCAGACCATGGGGACAAACCTACGAGCAGTACTTC.